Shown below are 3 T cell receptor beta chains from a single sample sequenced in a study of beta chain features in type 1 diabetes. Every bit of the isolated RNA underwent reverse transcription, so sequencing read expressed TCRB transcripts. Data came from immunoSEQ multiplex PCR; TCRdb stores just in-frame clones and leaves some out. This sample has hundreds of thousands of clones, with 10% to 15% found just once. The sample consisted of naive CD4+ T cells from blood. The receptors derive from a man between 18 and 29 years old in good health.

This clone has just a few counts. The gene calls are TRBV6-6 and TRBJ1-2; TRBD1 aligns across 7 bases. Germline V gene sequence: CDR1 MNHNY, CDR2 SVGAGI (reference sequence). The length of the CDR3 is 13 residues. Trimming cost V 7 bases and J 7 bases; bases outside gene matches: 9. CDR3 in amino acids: CASTYEYRGGYTF. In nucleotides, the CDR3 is TGTGCCAGCACCTACGAATACAGGGGTGGCTACACCTTC.

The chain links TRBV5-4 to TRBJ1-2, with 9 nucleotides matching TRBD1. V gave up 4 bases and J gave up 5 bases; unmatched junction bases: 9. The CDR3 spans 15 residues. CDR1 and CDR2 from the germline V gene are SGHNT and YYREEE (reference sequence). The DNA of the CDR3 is TGTGCCAGCAGCCAATCCTCCGGGACAGGGTATGGCTACACCTTC. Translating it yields CASSQSSGTGYGYTF.

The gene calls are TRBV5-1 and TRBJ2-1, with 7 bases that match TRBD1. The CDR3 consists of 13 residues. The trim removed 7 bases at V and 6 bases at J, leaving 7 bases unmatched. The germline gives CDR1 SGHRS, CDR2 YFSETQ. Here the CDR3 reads CASSTGPANEQFF. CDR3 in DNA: TGCGCCAGCTCGACAGGGCCGGCCAATGAGCAGTTCTTC.